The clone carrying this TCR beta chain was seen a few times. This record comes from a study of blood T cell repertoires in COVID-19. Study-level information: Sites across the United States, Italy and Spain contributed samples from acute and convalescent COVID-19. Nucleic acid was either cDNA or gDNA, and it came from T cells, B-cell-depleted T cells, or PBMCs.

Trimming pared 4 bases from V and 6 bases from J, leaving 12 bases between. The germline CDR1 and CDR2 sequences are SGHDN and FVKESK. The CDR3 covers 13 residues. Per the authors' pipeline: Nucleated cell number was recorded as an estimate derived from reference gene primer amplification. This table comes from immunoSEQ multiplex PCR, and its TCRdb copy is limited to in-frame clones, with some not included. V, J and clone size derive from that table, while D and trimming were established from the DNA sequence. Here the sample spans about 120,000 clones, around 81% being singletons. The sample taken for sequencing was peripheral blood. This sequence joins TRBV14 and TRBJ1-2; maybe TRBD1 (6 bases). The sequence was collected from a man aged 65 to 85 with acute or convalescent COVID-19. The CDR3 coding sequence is TGTGCCAGCAGCCCTCGGACAGATGATGGCTACACCTTC. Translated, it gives CASSPRTDDGYTF.